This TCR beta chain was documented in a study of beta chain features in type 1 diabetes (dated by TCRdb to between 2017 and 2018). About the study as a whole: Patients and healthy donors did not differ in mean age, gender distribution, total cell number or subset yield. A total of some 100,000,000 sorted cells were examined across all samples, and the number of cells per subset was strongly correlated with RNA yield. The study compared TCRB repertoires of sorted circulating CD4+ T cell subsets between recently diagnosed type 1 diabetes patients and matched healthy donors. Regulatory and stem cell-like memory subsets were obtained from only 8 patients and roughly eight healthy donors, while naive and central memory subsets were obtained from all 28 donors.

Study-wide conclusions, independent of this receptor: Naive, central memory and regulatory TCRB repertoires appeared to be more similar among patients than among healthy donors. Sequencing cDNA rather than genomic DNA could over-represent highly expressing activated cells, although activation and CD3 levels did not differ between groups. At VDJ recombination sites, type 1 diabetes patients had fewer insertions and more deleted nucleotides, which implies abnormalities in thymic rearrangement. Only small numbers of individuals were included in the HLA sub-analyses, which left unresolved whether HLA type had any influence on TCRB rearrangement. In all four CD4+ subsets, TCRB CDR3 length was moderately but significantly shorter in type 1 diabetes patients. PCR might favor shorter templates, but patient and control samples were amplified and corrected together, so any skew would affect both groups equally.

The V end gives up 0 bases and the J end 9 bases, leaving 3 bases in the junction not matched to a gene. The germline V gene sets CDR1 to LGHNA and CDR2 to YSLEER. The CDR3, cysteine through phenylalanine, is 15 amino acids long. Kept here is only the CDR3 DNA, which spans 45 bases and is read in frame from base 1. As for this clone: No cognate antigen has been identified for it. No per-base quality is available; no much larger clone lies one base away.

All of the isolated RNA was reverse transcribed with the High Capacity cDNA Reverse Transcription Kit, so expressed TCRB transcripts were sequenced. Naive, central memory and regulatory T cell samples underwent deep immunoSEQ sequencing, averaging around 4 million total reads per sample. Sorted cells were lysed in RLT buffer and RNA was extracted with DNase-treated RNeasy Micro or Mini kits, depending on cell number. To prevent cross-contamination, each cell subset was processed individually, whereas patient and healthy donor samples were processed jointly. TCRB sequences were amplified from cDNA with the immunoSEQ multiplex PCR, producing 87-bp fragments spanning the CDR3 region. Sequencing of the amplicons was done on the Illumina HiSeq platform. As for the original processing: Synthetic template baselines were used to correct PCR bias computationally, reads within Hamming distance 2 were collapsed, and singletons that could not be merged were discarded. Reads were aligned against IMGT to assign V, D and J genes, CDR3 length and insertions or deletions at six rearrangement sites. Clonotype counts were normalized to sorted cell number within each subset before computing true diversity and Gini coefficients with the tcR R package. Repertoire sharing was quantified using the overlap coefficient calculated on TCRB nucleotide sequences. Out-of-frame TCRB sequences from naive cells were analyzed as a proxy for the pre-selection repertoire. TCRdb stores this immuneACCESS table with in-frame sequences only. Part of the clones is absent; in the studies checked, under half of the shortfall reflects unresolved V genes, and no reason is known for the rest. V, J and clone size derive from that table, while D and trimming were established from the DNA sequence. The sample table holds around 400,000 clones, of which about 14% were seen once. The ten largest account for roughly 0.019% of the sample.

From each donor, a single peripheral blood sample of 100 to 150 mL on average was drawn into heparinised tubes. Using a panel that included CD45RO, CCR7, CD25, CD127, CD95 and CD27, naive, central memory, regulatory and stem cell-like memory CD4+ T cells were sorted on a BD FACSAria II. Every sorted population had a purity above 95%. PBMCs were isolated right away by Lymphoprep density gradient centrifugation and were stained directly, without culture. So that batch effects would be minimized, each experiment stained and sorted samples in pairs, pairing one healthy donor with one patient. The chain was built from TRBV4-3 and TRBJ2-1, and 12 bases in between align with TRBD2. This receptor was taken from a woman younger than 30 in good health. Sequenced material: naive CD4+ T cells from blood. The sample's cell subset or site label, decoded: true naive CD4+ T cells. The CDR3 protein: CASSQETSGRVEQFF. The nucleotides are TGCGCCAGCAGCCAAGAGACTAGCGGGAGAGTTGAGCAGTTCTTC.